These 12 T cell receptor beta chains share one sample of origin, sequenced in a study of blood T cell repertoires in COVID-19. TCRdb's table, derived via immunoSEQ multiplex PCR, lists solely in-frame clones and lacks some. Of 40,000 or so clones in the sample, approximately 89% are singletons; the top ten hold approximately 3.3%. The specimen sequenced was peripheral blood. The receptors shown here come from a human donor in a cohort sampled during active COVID-19.

The CDR3 is CAPRHPDRAFF. The CDR3 DNA sequence: TGCGCCCCTCGCCATCCGGACAGAGCTTTCTTT. The chain is built from TRBV10-1 and TRBJ1-1; D might be TRBD1 (6 bases). The CDR3 runs 11 residues. V shed 11 bases and J shed 10 bases, with 17 bases lying between them. Germline V gene lookup returns CDR1 WNHNN and CDR2 SYGVQD (reference sequence).

The rearrangement joins TRBV6-1 to TRBJ1-1; tentative D call: TRBD1 (6 bases). The germline V gene has CDR1 MNHNS and CDR2 SASEGT. CDR3 size: 13 residues. The ends were cut back, 0 bases at V and 4 bases at J, with 6 bases in the middle. In DNA, the CDR3 is TGTGCCAGCAGTGAAGCAGGGGGCACTGAAGCTTTCTTT. Translated: CASSEAGGTEAFF.

V is TRBV5-6 and J is TRBJ1-2; D is undetermined. The CDR3 has 15 residues. Germline CDR1 and CDR2: SGHDT and YYEEEE. V shed 4 bases and J shed 6 bases, with 19 bases lying between them. CDR3 sequence: CASSPYWNLQHGYTF. The CDR3 DNA reads as TGTGCCAGCAGCCCATATTGGAACTTACAGCATGGCTACACCTTC.

The V call is TRBV9, the J call TRBJ2-2, with D maybe TRBD2 (5 bases). The CDR3 sequence is 15 residues long. V was cut by 0 bases and J by 6 bases, with 12 bases left in between. Germline CDR1 is SGDLS and CDR2 is YYNGEE. The CDR3 DNA reads as TGTGCCAGCAGCGTAGTTGATTCGGGGTCCGGGGAGCTGTTTTTT. It yields the protein CASSVVDSGSGELFF.

The CDR3 DNA sequence: TGTGCCAGTGTGCCCACAGGGGGCTATGGCTACACCTTC. Its translation is CASVPTGGYGYTF. The rearrangement joins TRBV19 to TRBJ1-2; TRBD1 matches at 8 bases. Germline assignment: CDR1 LNHDA and CDR2 SQIVND (reference sequence). The CDR3 runs 13 residues. Trimming removed 8 bases from V and 4 bases from J; junction bases left unmatched: 6.

This clone was recorded only once. The chain has TRBV28 and TRBJ1-4; D may be TRBD1 (5 bases). The germline gives CDR1 MDHEN, CDR2 SYDVKM. The CDR3 length is 17 residues. Trimming took 6 bases from V and 0 from J, leaving 17 bases between them. CDR3: CASSGAREIATNEKLFF. In nucleotides, the CDR3 is TGTGCCAGCAGCGGGGCGCGGGAAATTGCAACTAATGAAAAACTGTTTTTT.

The CDR3 sequence: CASSQERRQIQPQHF. The CDR3 DNA follows: TGTGCCAGCAGCCAAGAAAGGAGACAGATACAGCCCCAGCATTTT. This chain joins TRBV4-2 and TRBJ1-5, with D possibly being TRBD1 (5 bases). Trimming removed 0 bases from V and 7 bases from J, with 13 bases in between. Per germline, CDR1 LGHNA and CDR2 YNFKEQ. The CDR3 totals 15 residues.

The chain uses TRBV5-6 and TRBJ2-3; possible D gene TRBD1, 6 bases. CDR1 SGHDT and CDR2 YYEEEE come from the germline V gene. V lost 2 bases, J lost 9 bases, and 13 bases lay in between. The CDR3 extends over 13 amino acids. The CDR3 reads CASSFTPQGTQYF. The CDR3 nucleotides are TGTGCCAGCAGCTTCACCCCCCAGGGGACGCAGTATTTT.

The chain is built from TRBV4-3 and TRBJ1-5, with 7 bases aligning to TRBD1. The CDR3 is 15 amino acids. The V gene's germline CDR1 is LGHNA and CDR2 YSLEER. With V trimmed by 1 base and J by 4 bases, 4 bases remained unmatched. CDR3 amino acids: CASSQGQGGNQPQHF. DNA for the CDR3: TGCGCCAGCAGCCAAGGACAGGGCGGGAATCAGCCCCAGCATTTT.

This clone was recorded only once. This may be a read error, as it is one base from a much larger clone. The rearrangement joins TRBV4-2 to TRBJ1-2, with D possibly TRBD1 on 6 matching bases. CDR1 is LGHNA and CDR2 is YNFKEQ in the germline V gene. The CDR3 runs to 15 residues. In DNA form, the CDR3 reads TGTGCCAGCAGCCAAGAAATTATGGGGGCCTATAGCTACACCTTC. It encodes CASSQEIMGAYSYTF.

The V gene is TRBV29-1, the J gene TRBJ1-3, with TRBD1 identical over 7 bases. Germline V gene lookup returns CDR1 SQVTM and CDR2 ANQGSEA. The CDR3 loop spans 17 amino acids. Trimming took 1 base from V and 0 from J; bases not matched to a gene: 9. CDR3 DNA: TGCAGCGTTGAAGGTGAGGGACAGAAGAGCTCTGGAAACACCATATATTTT. This encodes CSVEGEGQKSSGNTIYF. The whole variable domain, remainder taken from reference TRBV29-1 and TRBJ1-3, is SAVISQKPSRDICQRGTSLTIQCQVDSQVTMMFWYRQQPGQSLTLIATANQGSEATYESGFVIDKFPISRPNLTFSTLTVSNMSPEDSSIYLCSVEGEGQKSSGNTIYFGEGSWLTVV.

V is TRBV5-1 and J is TRBJ2-1; D call uncertain. This CDR3 comprises 15 residues. Trimming cost V 4 bases and J 5 bases, with 16 bases left between them. Germline lookup yields CDR1 SGHRS and CDR2 YFSETQ. The CDR3 is CASSPEPAVNNEQFF. The CDR3 coding sequence is TGCGCCAGCAGCCCGGAGCCGGCGGTTAACAATGAGCAGTTCTTC.